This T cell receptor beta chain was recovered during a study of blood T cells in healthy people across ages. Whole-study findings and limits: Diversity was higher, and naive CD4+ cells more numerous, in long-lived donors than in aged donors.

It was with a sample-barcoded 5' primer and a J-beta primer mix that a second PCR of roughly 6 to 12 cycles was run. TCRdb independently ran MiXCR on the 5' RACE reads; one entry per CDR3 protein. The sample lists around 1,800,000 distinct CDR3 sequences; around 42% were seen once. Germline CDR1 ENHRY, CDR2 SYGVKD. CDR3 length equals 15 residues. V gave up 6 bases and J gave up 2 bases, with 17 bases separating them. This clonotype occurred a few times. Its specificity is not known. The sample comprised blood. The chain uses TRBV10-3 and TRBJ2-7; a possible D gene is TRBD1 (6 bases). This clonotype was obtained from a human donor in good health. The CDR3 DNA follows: TGTGCCATCAGCTGGGACACGGTCCTCACCTACGAGCAGTACTTC. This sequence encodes CAISWDTVLTYEQYF.